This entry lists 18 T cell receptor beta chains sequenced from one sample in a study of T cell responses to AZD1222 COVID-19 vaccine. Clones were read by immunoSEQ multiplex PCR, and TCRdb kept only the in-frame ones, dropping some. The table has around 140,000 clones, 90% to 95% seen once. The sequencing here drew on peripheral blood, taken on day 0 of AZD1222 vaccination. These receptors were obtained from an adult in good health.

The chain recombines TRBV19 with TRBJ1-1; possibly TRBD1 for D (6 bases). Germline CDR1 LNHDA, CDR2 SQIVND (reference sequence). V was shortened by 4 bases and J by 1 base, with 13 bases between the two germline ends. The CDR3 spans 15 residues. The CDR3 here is CASSTRGHRNTEAFF. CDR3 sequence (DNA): TGTGCCAGTAGTACCAGGGGACACCGGAACACTGAAGCTTTCTTT.

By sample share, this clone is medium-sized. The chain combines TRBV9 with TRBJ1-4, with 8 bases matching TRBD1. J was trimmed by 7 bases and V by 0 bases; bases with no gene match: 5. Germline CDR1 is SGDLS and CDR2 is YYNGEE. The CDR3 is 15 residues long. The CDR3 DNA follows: TGTGCCAGCAGCGTAGGTACAGGGGGTAGTGAAAAACTGTTTTTT. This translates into CASSVGTGGSEKLFF.

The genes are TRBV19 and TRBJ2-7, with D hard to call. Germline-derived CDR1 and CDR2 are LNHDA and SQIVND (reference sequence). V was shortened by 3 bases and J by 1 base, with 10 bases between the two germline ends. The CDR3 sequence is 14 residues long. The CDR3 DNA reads TGTGCCAGTAGTATCTCTCGGCGGTCCTACGAGCAGTACTTC. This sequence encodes CASSISRRSYEQYF.

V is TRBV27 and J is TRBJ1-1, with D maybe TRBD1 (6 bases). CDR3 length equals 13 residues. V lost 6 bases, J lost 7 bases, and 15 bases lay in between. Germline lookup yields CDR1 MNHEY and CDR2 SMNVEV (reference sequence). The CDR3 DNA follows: TGTGCCAGCAGGGTGGACAGCGATTTTGAAGCTTTCTTT. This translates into CASRVDSDFEAFF.

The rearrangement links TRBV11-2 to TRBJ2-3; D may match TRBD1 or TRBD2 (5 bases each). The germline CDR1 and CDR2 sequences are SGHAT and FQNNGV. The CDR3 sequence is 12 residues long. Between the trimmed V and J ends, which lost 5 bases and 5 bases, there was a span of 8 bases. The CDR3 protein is CASSRDGDTQYF. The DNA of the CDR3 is TGTGCCAGCAGCCGGGACGGAGATACGCAGTATTTT.

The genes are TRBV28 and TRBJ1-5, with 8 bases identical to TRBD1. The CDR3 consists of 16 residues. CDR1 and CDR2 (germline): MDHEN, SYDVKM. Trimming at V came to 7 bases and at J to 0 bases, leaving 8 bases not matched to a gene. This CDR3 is CASIPDRVDSNQPQHF. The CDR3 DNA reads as TGTGCCAGCATTCCGGACAGGGTCGATAGCAATCAGCCCCAGCATTTT.

In DNA form, the CDR3 reads TGTGCCAGCAGCCGGAACAACCCGGGAGTTACCGGGACAAGAACCTACGAGCAGTACTTC. Protein: CASSRNNPGVTGTRTYEQYF. V gene TRBV14 combines with J gene TRBJ2-7; D possibly uses TRBD1 or TRBD2 (6 bases each). Germline V gene lookup returns CDR1 SGHDN and CDR2 FVKESK. V was trimmed by 4 bases and J by 2 bases, leaving 30 bases between them. The CDR3 runs 20 residues.

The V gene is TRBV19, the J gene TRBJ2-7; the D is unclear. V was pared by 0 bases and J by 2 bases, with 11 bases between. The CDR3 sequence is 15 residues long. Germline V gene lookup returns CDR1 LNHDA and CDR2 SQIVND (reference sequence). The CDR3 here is CASSIEIGYAYEQYF. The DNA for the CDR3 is TGTGCCAGTAGTATAGAAATTGGTTACGCCTACGAGCAGTACTTC. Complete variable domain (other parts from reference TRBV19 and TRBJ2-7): DGGITQSPKYLFRKEGQNVTLSCEQNLNHDAMYWYRQDPGQGLRLIYYSQIVNDFQKGDIAEGYSVSREKKESFPLTVTSAQKNPTAFYLCASSIEIGYAYEQYFGPGTRLTVT.

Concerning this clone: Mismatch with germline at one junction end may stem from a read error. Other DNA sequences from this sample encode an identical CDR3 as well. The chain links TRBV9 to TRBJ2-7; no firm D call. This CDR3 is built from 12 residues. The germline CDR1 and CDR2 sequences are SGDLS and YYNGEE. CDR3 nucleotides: TGTGCCAGCAGCGTAGGTTCCTCCGAGCAGTACTTC. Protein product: CASSVGSSEQYF.

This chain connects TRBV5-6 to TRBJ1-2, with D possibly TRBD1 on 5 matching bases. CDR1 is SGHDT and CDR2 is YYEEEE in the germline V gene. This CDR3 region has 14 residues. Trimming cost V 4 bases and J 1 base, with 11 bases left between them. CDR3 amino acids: CASSPNRINYGYTF. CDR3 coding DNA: TGTGCCAGCAGCCCCAACAGGATTAACTATGGCTACACCTTC.

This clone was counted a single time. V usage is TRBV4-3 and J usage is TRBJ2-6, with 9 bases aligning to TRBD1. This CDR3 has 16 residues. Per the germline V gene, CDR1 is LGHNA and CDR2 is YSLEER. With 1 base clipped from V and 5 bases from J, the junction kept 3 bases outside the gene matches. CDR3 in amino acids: CASSQGDRARANVLTF. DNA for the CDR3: TGCGCCAGCAGCCAAGGGGACAGGGCTCGGGCCAACGTCCTGACTTTC.

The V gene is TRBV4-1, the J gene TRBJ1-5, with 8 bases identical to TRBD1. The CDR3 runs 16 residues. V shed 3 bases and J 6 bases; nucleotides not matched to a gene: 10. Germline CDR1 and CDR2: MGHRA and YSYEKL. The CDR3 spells CASSHLGQGTRQPQHF. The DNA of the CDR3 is TGCGCCAGCAGCCATCTCGGACAGGGAACGCGTCAGCCCCAGCATTTT.

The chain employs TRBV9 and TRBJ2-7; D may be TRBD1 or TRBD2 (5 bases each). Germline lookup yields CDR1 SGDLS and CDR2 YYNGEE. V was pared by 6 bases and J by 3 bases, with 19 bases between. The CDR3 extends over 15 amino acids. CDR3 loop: CASTRDPGPVYEQYF. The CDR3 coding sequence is TGTGCCAGCACCCGCGACCCGGGACCCGTCTACGAGCAGTACTTC.

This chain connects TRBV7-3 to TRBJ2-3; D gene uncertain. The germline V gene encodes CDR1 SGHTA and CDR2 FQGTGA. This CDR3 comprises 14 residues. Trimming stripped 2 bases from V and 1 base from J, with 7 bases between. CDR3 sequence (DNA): TGTGCCAGCAGCTTAGGGCAGCGCACAGATACGCAGTATTTT. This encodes CASSLGQRTDTQYF.

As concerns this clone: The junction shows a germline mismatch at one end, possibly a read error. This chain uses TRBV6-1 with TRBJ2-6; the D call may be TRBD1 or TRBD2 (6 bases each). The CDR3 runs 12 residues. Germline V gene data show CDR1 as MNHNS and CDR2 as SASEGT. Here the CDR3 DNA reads TGTGCCAGCAGTGAGCCCCCGGGGGCAAAAAGTTTC. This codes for CASSEPPGAKSF.

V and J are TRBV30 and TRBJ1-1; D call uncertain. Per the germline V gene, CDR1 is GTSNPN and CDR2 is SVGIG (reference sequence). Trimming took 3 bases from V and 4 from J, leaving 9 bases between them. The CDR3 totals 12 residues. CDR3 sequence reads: CAWRRGGTEAFF. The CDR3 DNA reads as TGTGCCTGGAGGAGAGGTGGCACTGAAGCTTTCTTT.

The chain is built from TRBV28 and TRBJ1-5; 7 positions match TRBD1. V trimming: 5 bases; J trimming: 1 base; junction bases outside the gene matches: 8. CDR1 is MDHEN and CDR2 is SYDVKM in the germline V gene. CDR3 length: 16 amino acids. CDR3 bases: TGTGCCAGCAGTGAAGCGACAGGGAAGAGCAATCAGCCCCAGCATTTT. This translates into CASSEATGKSNQPQHF.

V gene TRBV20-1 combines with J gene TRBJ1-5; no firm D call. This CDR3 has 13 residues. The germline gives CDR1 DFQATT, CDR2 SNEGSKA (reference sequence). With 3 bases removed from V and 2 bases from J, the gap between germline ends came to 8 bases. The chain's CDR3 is CSASSNGNQPQHF. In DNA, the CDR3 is TGCAGTGCTAGTAGCAACGGCAATCAGCCCCAGCATTTT.